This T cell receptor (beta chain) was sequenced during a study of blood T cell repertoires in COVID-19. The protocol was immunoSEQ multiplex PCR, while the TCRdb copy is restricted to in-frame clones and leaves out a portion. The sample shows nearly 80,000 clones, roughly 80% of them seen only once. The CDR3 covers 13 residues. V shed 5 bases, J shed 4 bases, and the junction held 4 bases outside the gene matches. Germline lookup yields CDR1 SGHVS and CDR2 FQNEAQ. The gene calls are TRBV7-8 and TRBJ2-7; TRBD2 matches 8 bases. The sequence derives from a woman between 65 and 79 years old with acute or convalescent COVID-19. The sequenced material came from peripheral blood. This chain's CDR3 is CASSNSGNYEQYF. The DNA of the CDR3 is TGTGCCAGCAGCAATAGCGGGAATTACGAGCAGTACTTC. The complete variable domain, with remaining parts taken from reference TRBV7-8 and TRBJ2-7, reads GAGVSQSPRYKVAKRGQDVALRCDPISGHVSLFWYQQALGQGPEFLTYFQNEAQLDKSGLPSDRFFAERPEGSVSTLKIQRTQQEDSAVYLCASSNSGNYEQYFGPGTRLTVT.